A single sample gave rise to the 23 T cell receptor beta chains below, sequenced in a study of blood T cells in healthy people across ages. The use of a sample-barcoded 5' primer and a J-beta primer mix characterized a second PCR of about 7 to 12 cycles. TCRdb reprocessed the 5' RACE reads via MiXCR and lists one record per CDR3 protein. The table includes about 1.8 million distinct CDR3 sequences, less than 50% detected once. The specimen was blood. The source of these receptors is a woman in her thirties or forties in good health.

V usage is TRBV20-1 and J usage is TRBJ2-1; 7 positions agree with TRBD2. Germline V CDR1 and CDR2: DFQATT, SNEGSKA (reference sequence). CDR3 length equals 13 residues. V trimming: 3 bases; J trimming: 2 bases; junction bases outside the gene matches: 1. The CDR3 spells CSASAGAYNEQFF. CDR3 DNA: TGCAGTGCTAGTGCGGGGGCCTACAATGAGCAGTTCTTC.

This clonotype was picked up a small number of times. The gene calls are TRBV6-6 and TRBJ2-5; D assignment may be TRBD1 or TRBD2 (5 bases each). Germline CDR1 and CDR2: MNHNY and SVGAGI (reference sequence). The CDR3 has 17 amino acids. The germline V and J ends were trimmed by 2 bases and 6 bases, with 22 bases remaining between them. The CDR3 DNA sequence: TGTGCCAGCAGTTACAGGCCTGGGGGTAGCACCGTACAGACCCAGTACTTC. It encodes CASSYRPGGSTVQTQYF.

Concerning this clonotype itself: A read error may account for a junction end that differs from germline. V is TRBV27 and J is TRBJ2-3, with TRBD1 as a possible D gene (6 bases). The CDR3 contains 13 residues. CDR1 and CDR2 from the germline V gene are MNHEY and SMNVEV (reference sequence). The CDR3 DNA is TGTGCCAGCAGTGTACAGGGCACAAATACGCAGTATTTT. Protein product: CASSVQGTNTQYF.

The chain recombines TRBV15 with TRBJ2-5; tentative D call: TRBD1 (6 bases). This CDR3 is 12 amino acids long. The V gene lost 8 bases and the J gene lost 5 bases, with 12 bases spanning the gap. Germline lookup yields CDR1 LNHNV and CDR2 YYDKDF (reference sequence). This CDR3 reads CATSGDWETQYF. The CDR3 DNA reads as TGTGCCACCTCAGGGGATTGGGAGACCCAGTACTTC.

This clonotype was seen repeatedly, ten times or more. CDR3 residues: CSAKGRGGSYEQYF. The CDR3 region has the DNA TGCAGTGCTAAGGGGAGGGGAGGCTCCTACGAGCAGTACTTC. The chain has TRBV20-1 and TRBJ2-7, with 7 bases identical to TRBD2. This CDR3 has 14 residues. Germline CDR1 reads DFQATT; CDR2 reads SNEGSKA (reference sequence). V gave up 4 bases and J gave up 0 bases; unmatched junction bases: 6.

The chain links TRBV20-1 to TRBJ1-5; D not resolved. The CDR3 has 13 residues. Between the trimmed V and J ends, which lost 6 bases and 1 base, there was a span of 10 bases. The V gene's germline CDR1 is DFQATT and CDR2 SNEGSKA (reference sequence). The CDR3 nucleotides read TGCAGTGCCCAGGATTTGAGCAATCAGCCCCAGCATTTT. It encodes CSAQDLSNQPQHF.

As DNA, the CDR3 is TGTGCCAGCAGTTGGGGACAGGTTGGGTCCGGGGAGCTGTTTTTT. As protein: CASSWGQVGSGELFF. V is TRBV6-5 and J is TRBJ2-2; TRBD1 matches 8 bases. CDR1 and CDR2 from the germline V gene are MNHEY and SVGAGI. Trimming at V came to 4 bases and at J to 6 bases, leaving 7 bases not matched to a gene. The CDR3 loop spans 15 amino acids.

Regarding this clonotype: The junction shows a germline mismatch at one end, possibly a read error. The chain recombines TRBV27 with TRBJ2-7; D ambiguous. Per germline, CDR1 MNHEY and CDR2 SMNVEV (reference sequence). This CDR3 region has 14 residues. CDR3: CASSPWVGIYGQYF. The CDR3 DNA is TGTGCCAGCAGTCCATGGGTCGGTATCTACGGGCAGTACTTC.

V and J are TRBV7-9 and TRBJ2-1; 7 bases match TRBD2. V lost 1 base, J lost 4 bases, and 7 bases stayed unmatched. This CDR3 spans 16 amino acids. Germline V CDR1 and CDR2: SEHNR, FQNEAQ (reference sequence). The CDR3 bases are TGTGCCAGCAGCTTAGGAGCGGGGAGTGGATACAATGAGCAGTTCTTC. The encoded protein is CASSLGAGSGYNEQFF.

The chain has TRBV28 and TRBJ2-5, with 11 bases matching TRBD1. CDR1 is MDHEN and CDR2 is SYDVKM in the germline V gene. The CDR3 spans 17 residues. Germline trimming cut 2 bases from V and 5 bases from J; bases unmatched to any gene: 10. Here the CDR3 DNA reads TGTGCCAGCAGTTTAGTCCGGACAGGGGGCTGGTGGGAGACCCAGTACTTC. This gives the protein CASSLVRTGGWWETQYF.

A few counts support this clonotype. The V gene is TRBV20-1, the J gene TRBJ1-2; D call uncertain. This CDR3 contains 14 residues. Germline-derived CDR1 and CDR2 are DFQATT and SNEGSKA (reference sequence). The V and J ends lost 3 bases and 5 bases respectively, with 16 bases between them. The CDR3 sequence is CSASAPPLGYGYTF. CDR3 DNA sequence: TGCAGTGCTAGTGCCCCCCCCCTTGGTTATGGCTACACCTTC.

The J gene is TRBJ2-7, the V gene TRBV29-1, with 8 positions matching TRBD1. With V trimmed by 5 bases and J by 6 bases, 6 bases remained unmatched. The length of the CDR3 is 12 residues. Germline V lookup: CDR1 SQVTM, CDR2 ANQGSEA. CDR3 protein: CSVYGQGGEQYF. The CDR3 DNA reads as TGCAGCGTTTATGGACAGGGAGGCGAGCAGTACTTC.

The chain couples TRBV6-1 to TRBJ2-1; D is possibly TRBD1 (6 bases). The germline V gene has CDR1 MNHNS and CDR2 SASEGT. Trimming removed 1 base at V and 10 bases at J, with 14 bases between. This CDR3 comprises 14 residues. The CDR3 nucleotides read TGTGCCAGCAGTGAAGACAGGGTGCGGGTCGAGCAGTTCTTC. It translates to CASSEDRVRVEQFF.

J is TRBJ2-7 and V is TRBV20-1; the D gene is possibly TRBD2 (7 bases). The J call may be mistaken, given a closer DNA end match to TRBJ2-5. CDR3 size: 15 residues. CDR1 and CDR2 from the germline V gene are DFQATT and SNEGSKA (reference sequence). The CDR3 DNA reads TGCAGTGCTAGAGACGTCGGGGGGCGGGGGGAGACCCAGTACTTC. As protein: CSARDVGGRGETQYF.

The chain employs TRBV12-3 or TRBV12-4 and TRBJ2-5; 9 bases are a match to TRBD2. V dropped 3 bases and J dropped 5; count of bases not matched to a gene: 7. The CDR3 loop spans 15 amino acids. The CDR3 protein is CASSFGLAGRETQYF. CDR3 DNA: TGTGCCAGCAGTTTTGGTCTAGCGGGGCGGGAGACCCAGTACTTC.

The chain couples TRBV3-1 to TRBJ1-2; D is ambiguous. The CDR3 is made up of 14 amino acids. The ends were cut back, 0 bases at V and 3 bases at J, with 8 bases in the middle. Germline V gene sequence: CDR1 LGHDT, CDR2 YNNKEL (reference sequence). CDR3 in amino acids: CASSQDWGDYGYTF. The CDR3 nucleotides read TGTGCCAGCAGCCAAGATTGGGGTGACTATGGCTACACCTTC.

This rearrangement joins TRBV24-1 to TRBJ2-5; D possibly matches TRBD1 or TRBD2 (5 bases each). The CDR3 length is 13 residues. Germline V gene sequence: CDR1 KGHDR, CDR2 SFDVKD. Trimming left V 7 bases short and J 0 bases short, with 8 bases between. CDR3 in amino acids: CATSSGHQETQYF. Here the CDR3 DNA reads TGTGCCACCAGCTCGGGACACCAAGAGACCCAGTACTTC.

A note on this clonotype: This could be a read error, since a much larger clone is one nucleotide away. V is TRBV20-1 and J is TRBJ2-5; TRBD2 agrees at 16 bases. Germline V lookup: CDR1 DFQATT, CDR2 SNEGSKA (reference sequence). Trimming at V came to 0 bases and at J to 6 bases, leaving 10 bases not matched to a gene. The CDR3 contains 18 residues. The CDR3 reads CSARDPGLAGGRRKTQYF. The CDR3 coding sequence is TGCAGTGCTAGAGATCCGGGACTAGCGGGGGGGCGAAGAAAGACCCAGTACTTC.

This clonotype was picked up a small number of times. The V gene is TRBV7-2, the J gene TRBJ2-3; 8 bases are shared with TRBD1. Germline V lookup: CDR1 SGHTA, CDR2 FQGNSA. The V gene end was trimmed by 7 bases and the J gene end by 4 bases; junction bases not matched to a gene: 10. This CDR3 comprises 15 residues. CDR3 nucleotide sequence: TGTGCCAGCACCCAGGGGGCAGGGATTGCAGATACGCAGTATTTT. This gives the protein CASTQGAGIADTQYF.

For the CDR3, the DNA is TGTGCCAGCAGTCCGTCCGTTTGGACAGCTCTTTACTATGGCTACACCTTC. Translation: CASSPSVWTALYYGYTF. The V call is TRBV28, the J call TRBJ1-2; TRBD1 might be the D (6 bases). Per germline, CDR1 MDHEN and CDR2 SYDVKM. V was cut by 5 bases and J by 3 bases, with 22 bases left in between. The CDR3 length is 17 residues.

This clonotype was detected only a few times. J is TRBJ1-6 and V is TRBV20-1; TRBD1 matches 7 bases. The CDR3 is 15 residues long. Germline CDR1 DFQATT, CDR2 SNEGSKA (reference sequence). V gave up 0 bases and J gave up 8 bases; unmatched junction bases: 7. Here the CDR3 DNA reads TGCAGTGCTAGAGATCAGGGGGGGTTTGATTCACCCCTCCACTTT. It encodes CSARDQGGFDSPLHF.

The V and J genes are TRBV5-1 and TRBJ1-2; unclear D gene. The CDR3 loop spans 13 amino acids. V lost 7 bases to trimming and J lost 0 bases, with 10 bases between them. Germline V gene lookup returns CDR1 SGHRS and CDR2 YFSETQ. The CDR3 coding sequence is TGCGCCAGCGGAGAACAGTCTAACTATGGCTACACCTTC. Protein product: CASGEQSNYGYTF.

V is TRBV20-1 and J is TRBJ2-1, with 8 positions matching TRBD2. Per germline, CDR1 DFQATT and CDR2 SNEGSKA (reference sequence). The length of the CDR3 is 16 residues. With V trimmed by 6 bases and J by 2 bases, 12 bases remained unmatched. The CDR3 loop is CSARTLDSGAYNEQFF. The CDR3 DNA follows: TGCAGTGCCCGTACCTTGGATAGCGGGGCCTACAATGAGCAGTTCTTC.